These T cell receptor beta chains were read from a single sample in a study of blood T cell repertoires in COVID-19. The assay was immunoSEQ multiplex PCR, and TCRdb's table has in-frame clones only and misses some. The table has 250,000 or so clones, roughly nine tenths seen once. Sequenced material: peripheral blood. Receptor source: a man aged 40-55 years with active or convalescent COVID-19. CDR3s include the opening cysteine and the closing phenylalanine or tryptophan. The D gene is left open where the match is weak. Rows give clone size only sometimes, using once, few, many, or a class for an expanded clone.

v_gene	abundance	d_gene	j_gene	CDR3aa	CDR3nt
TRBV4-2	few	-	TRBJ2-7	CASSQDMGEFQGEQYF	TGTGCCAGCAGCCAAGATATGGGGGAGTTCCAGGGGGAGCAGTACTTC
TRBV5-1	-	-	TRBJ1-4	CASSLDSGLVRYEKLFF	TGCGCCAGCAGCTTGGACTCAGGGTTGGTGAGGTATGAAAAACTGTTTTTT
TRBV11-2	-	-	TRBJ2-5	CASNEWADTQETQYF	TGTGCCAGCAACGAGTGGGCAGATACACAAGAGACCCAGTACTTC
TRBV4-1	few	-	TRBJ2-7	CASSPRAQRPFYEQYF	TGCGCCAGCAGCCCGAGGGCCCAGCGACCATTCTACGAGCAGTACTTC
TRBV5-1	-	TRBD2	TRBJ2-1	CASSYRTSADNEQFF	TGCGCCAGCAGCTACCGGACTAGCGCAGACAATGAGCAGTTCTTC
TRBV30	-	TRBD1	TRBJ2-5	CAWSRSDRGGPTETQYF	TGTGCCTGGAGTAGGTCGGACAGGGGGGGTCCCACAGAGACCCAGTACTTC
TRBV2	-	-	TRBJ2-2	CASSALAAGELFF	TGTGCCAGCAGTGCCCTCGCGGCCGGGGAGCTGTTTTTT
TRBV5-1	-	-	TRBJ2-1	CASSLVQAYNEQFF	TGCGCCAGCAGCTTGGTCCAGGCATACAATGAGCAGTTCTTC
TRBV6-6	-	-	TRBJ1-2	CASSPGQPHRTGYTF	TGTGCCAGCAGTCCGGGACAACCTCATAGGACGGGCTACACCTTC
TRBV3-1/TRBV3-2	-	-	TRBJ2-6	CASSPLGSSGANVLTF	TGTGCCAGCAGCCCCCTTGGCAGCTCTGGGGCCAACGTCCTGACTTTC
TRBV24-1	-	TRBD1	TRBJ2-6	CATSDTRGRGLFGANVLTF	TGTGCCACCAGTGATACTAGGGGCAGGGGGCTATTTGGGGCCAACGTCCTGACTTTC
TRBV3-1/TRBV3-2	-	-	TRBJ2-3	CASSQESGRDTQYF	TGTGCCAGCAGCCAAGAATCGGGAAGGGATACGCAGTATTTT
TRBV3-1/TRBV3-2	-	-	TRBJ1-1	CASSQALAPGFTEAFF	TGTGCCAGCAGCCAAGCTCTGGCCCCAGGGTTCACTGAAGCTTTCTTT
TRBV5-1	-	TRBD1	TRBJ1-1	CASSLLWDRSTEAFF	TGCGCCAGCAGCTTGTTATGGGACAGAAGCACTGAAGCTTTCTTT
TRBV12-3/TRBV12-4	-	-	TRBJ1-1	CASSQATNTEAFF	TGTGCCAGCAGTCAAGCCACGAACACTGAAGCTTTCTTT
TRBV7-9	-	-	TRBJ2-1	CASSLGASYNEQFF	TGTGCCAGCAGCTTAGGAGCTAGCTACAATGAGCAGTTCTTC
TRBV18	-	-	TRBJ2-7	CASSPDPGFYEQYF	TGTGCCAGCTCACCAGACCCAGGTTTTTACGAGCAGTACTTC
TRBV4-2	-	TRBD1	TRBJ1-1	CASSPDRGGTEAFF	TGTGCCAGCAGCCCCGACAGGGGGGGAACTGAAGCTTTCTTT
TRBV11-3	-	TRBD1	TRBJ1-1	CASSLGQGFEAFF	TGTGCCAGCAGTTTAGGACAGGGGTTTGAAGCTTTCTTT
TRBV30	-	-	TRBJ1-1	CAWAMNTEAFF	TGTGCCTGGGCAATGAACACTGAAGCTTTCTTT
TRBV7-9	-	-	TRBJ2-5	CASSLGQGWETQYF	TGTGCCAGCAGCTTAGGTCAGGGCTGGGAGACCCAGTACTTC
TRBV2	-	-	TRBJ1-5	CASSERLEGGNQPQHF	TGTGCCAGCAGTGAGAGACTCGAGGGAGGCAATCAGCCCCAGCATTTT
TRBV5-5	few	-	TRBJ1-1	CASSQRVVRGSDTEAFF	TGTGCCAGCAGCCAGAGGGTAGTTAGGGGGTCCGACACTGAAGCTTTCTTT
TRBV3-1/TRBV3-2	-	-	TRBJ1-3	CASSLTGPSGNTIYF	TGTGCCAGCAGTTTAACAGGTCCCTCTGGAAACACCATATATTTT
TRBV19	-	-	TRBJ1-4	CASRPGPGIEKLFF	TGTGCCTCCCGGCCCGGTCCGGGGATCGAAAAACTGTTTTTT
TRBV7-3	-	-	TRBJ2-2	CASSRGPRGELFF	TGTGCCAGCAGCAGAGGGCCCCGAGGAGAGCTGTTTTTT
TRBV6-5	once	-	TRBJ2-7	CASSYRSTATYEQYF	TGTGCCAGCAGTTACCGGTCGACAGCGACCTACGAGCAGTACTTC
TRBV7-3	-	-	TRBJ2-1	CASSQPSDSYNEQFF	TGTGCCAGCAGCCAACCTAGCGACTCCTACAATGAGCAGTTCTTC
TRBV28	-	-	TRBJ1-1	CASSTYTGTEAFF	TGTGCCAGCAGTACCTACACGGGCACTGAAGCTTTCTTT
TRBV11-2	few	-	TRBJ2-1	CASSPSLSGEQFF	TGTGCCAGCAGCCCCTCCTTGAGCGGTGAGCAGTTCTTC